This T cell receptor beta chain appears in the sequencing data of a study of blood T cell repertoires in COVID-19. Overall study: Donors in the United States, Italy and Spain gave samples during acute or convalescent COVID-19. The analysed material was cDNA or gDNA that came from T cells, B-cell-depleted T cells, or PBMCs.

Trimming stripped 6 bases from V and 0 bases from J, with 18 bases between. The CDR3 runs to 18 residues. The germline CDR1 and CDR2 sequences are SNHLY and FYNNEI. In the original analysis: The assay estimated nucleated cells by amplifying reference gene primers. Measured with immunoSEQ multiplex PCR; TCRdb has only the in-frame clones, and not every one. V, J and clone size were drawn from that table, and D and trimming were deduced from the DNA. The data show 270,000 or so clones, with more than 80% seen just once and about 4% held by the top ten. J is TRBJ2-6 and V is TRBV2, with D perhaps matching TRBD1 (8 bases). Material: PBMCs or T cells enriched from blood (not recorded which). This TCR was recovered from a woman in her 30s with acute COVID-19. The CDR3, as DNA: TGTGCCAGCAGGGAGCGGGACAGGTCCTACTCTGGGGCCAACGTCCTGACTTTC. Protein product: CASRERDRSYSGANVLTF. Using reference TRBV2 and TRBJ2-6 for the parts outside the CDR3, the full variable domain is EPEVTQTPSHQVTQMGQEVILRCVPISNHLYFYWYRQILGQKVEFLVSFYNNEISEKSEIFDDQFSVERPDGSNFTLKIRSTKLEDSAMYFCASRERDRSYSGANVLTFGAGSRLTVL.